The 15 T cell receptor beta chains below come from one sample, sequenced in a study of spatial heterogeneity in lung cancer. TCRdb re-called the 5' RACE reads with MiXCR, one entry per CDR3 protein. Among some 11,000 distinct CDR3 sequences listed, 6.2% were seen once. Time point of the sample: sample taken at primary tumor resection. Sequencing covered unsorted whole RNA taken from tumor, nontumor lung or frozen PBMC. The sequenced sample was normal lung tissue next to the tumor, obtained at surgery. The receptors originated from a male donor with early-stage non-small cell lung cancer.

This clonotype is termed medium-sized (0.01 to 0.1%). The library was designed around alpha chains, so this beta chain is a stray read whose abundance carries little weight. The J gene is TRBJ1-6, the V gene TRBV6-6; tentatively, D is TRBD1 (5 bases). The CDR3 spans 16 residues. The germline V gene encodes CDR1 MNHNY and CDR2 SVGAGI (reference sequence). V was shortened by 5 bases and J by 7 bases, with 18 bases between the two germline ends. CDR3 in amino acids: CASSARWGEGNSPLHF. The CDR3 coding sequence is TGTGCCAGCAGTGCCCGGTGGGGGGAAGGGAATTCACCCCTCCACTTT.

The sample holds many counts of this clonotype. This beta chain represents an off-target read in a library built for alpha chains; its size is of limited meaning. This chain uses TRBV11-2 with TRBJ2-5; possibly TRBD1 for D (5 bases). Germline values: CDR1 SGHAT, CDR2 FQNNGV. CDR3 length: 14 amino acids. Trimming took 1 base from V and 4 from J, leaving 10 bases between them. The DNA for the CDR3 is TGTGCCAGCAGCTTAGTAGGCCAGGGAGAGACCCAGTACTTC. Protein product: CASSLVGQGETQYF.

This clonotype was counted many times. A library prepared for alpha chains yielded this beta chain as an off-target read; its size is of little meaning. V and J are TRBV12-3 or TRBV12-4 and TRBJ2-2, with TRBD1 as a possible D gene (5 bases). Deletions cut 3 bases from V and 4 bases from J, with 18 bases between. This CDR3 spans 17 amino acids. The CDR3 loop is CASSFMVSGISTGELFF. The CDR3 nucleotides read TGTGCCAGCAGTTTTATGGTCTCAGGGATTAGCACCGGGGAGCTGTTTTTT.

This clonotype is medium-sized by share. This beta chain slipped into a library made for alpha chains as a stray read, so its size is not meaningful. The genes are TRBV20-1 and TRBJ2-5; D is undetermined. Between the trimmed V and J ends, which lost 7 bases and 3 bases, there was a span of 18 bases. CDR1 and CDR2 from the germline V gene are DFQATT and SNEGSKA (reference sequence). This CDR3 contains 14 residues. The CDR3 loop is CSVMTMVGKETQYF. CDR3 coding DNA: TGCAGTGTTATGACGATGGTAGGGAAAGAGACCCAGTACTTC.

This clonotype is deemed large. Found in a library prepared for alpha chains, this beta chain is an off-target read, and its abundance has little meaning. The chain carries TRBV27 and TRBJ1-2, with 8 bases lining up with TRBD1. The germline CDR1 and CDR2 sequences are MNHEY and SMNVEV (reference sequence). V shed 2 bases, J shed 7 bases, and the junction held 12 bases outside the gene matches. CDR3 length: 16 residues. The CDR3 reads CASSLLPLGQGAGYTF. In nucleotides, the CDR3 is TGTGCCAGCAGTTTACTCCCCCTCGGACAGGGTGCTGGCTACACCTTC.

Ten or more counts support this clonotype. A library made for alpha chains picked up this beta chain off target, so its size means little. This chain joins TRBV5-1 and TRBJ2-3; perhaps D is TRBD1 or TRBD2 (6 bases each). V was pared by 4 bases and J by 5 bases, with 11 bases between. This CDR3 is 13 amino acids long. Germline CDR1 is SGHRS and CDR2 is YFSETQ. The CDR3 is CASSLRGEDTQYF. CDR3 nucleotides: TGCGCCAGCAGCCTAAGGGGGGAAGATACGCAGTATTTT.

This clonotype was detected ten times or more. This beta chain is a stray read from a library made for alpha chains; its abundance is not meaningful. This chain connects TRBV5-6 to TRBJ1-1, with D tentatively TRBD1 (6 bases). Trimming shortened V by 1 base and J by 5 bases, and 18 bases separated the two germline ends. This CDR3 is 16 amino acids long. The germline CDR1 and CDR2 sequences are SGHDT and YYEEEE. The DNA of the CDR3 is TGTGCCAGCAGCTTGCGACGAGTTACAGGGAGTACTGAAGCTTTCTTT. Translated, it gives CASSLRRVTGSTEAFF. The full variable domain, rest sourced from reference TRBV5-6 and TRBJ1-1, is DAGVTQSPTHLIKTRGQQVTLRCSPKSGHDTVSWYQQALGQGPQFIFQYYEEEERQRGNFPDRFSGHQFPNYSSELNVNALLLGDSALYLCASSLRRVTGSTEAFFGQGTRLTVV.

This clonotype appeared many times. This beta chain is off target for a library built for alpha chains, so its abundance means little. The gene calls are TRBV5-1 and TRBJ2-3, with 9 bases matching TRBD2. There are 16 residues in the CDR3. Germline V gene sequence: CDR1 SGHRS, CDR2 YFSETQ. V shed 5 bases, J shed 2 bases, and the junction held 9 bases outside the gene matches. The CDR3 DNA sequence: TGCGCCAGCAGTTCGGCCCTAGCGGGGTTCACAGATACGCAGTATTTT. It specifies CASSSALAGFTDTQYF.

There are many counts of this clonotype. This beta chain turned up in a library designed for alpha chains; as an off-target read, its abundance says little. This rearrangement joins TRBV6-2 or TRBV6-3 to TRBJ2-7; D possibly corresponds to TRBD2 (5 bases). V was clipped by 0 bases and J by 1 base, with 10 bases between them. CDR3 length: 15 residues. Germline V gene lookup returns CDR1 MNHEY and CDR2 SVGEGT. In DNA form, the CDR3 reads TGTGCCAGCAGTTACTCGGCGGGCAGATCCTACGAGCAGTACTTC. Encoded protein: CASSYSAGRSYEQYF.

This clonotype was detected many times. This beta chain is an unintended read in a library built for alpha chains; its size means little. The CDR3 loop reads CASSETGTMNTEAFF. The CDR3 nucleotides are TGTGCCAGCAGTGAAACAGGGACCATGAACACTGAAGCTTTCTTT. V gene TRBV12-3 or TRBV12-4 combines with J gene TRBJ1-1; TRBD1 is a possible D gene (6 bases). This CDR3 is built from 15 residues. The V and J ends lost 5 bases and 0 bases respectively, with 13 bases between them.

This clonotype occurred many times. Since the library was made to target alpha chains, this beta chain is a stray read and its abundance is not meaningful. J is TRBJ2-2 and V is TRBV5-1; weak D call: TRBD1 (6 bases). Germline values: CDR1 SGHRS, CDR2 YFSETQ. CDR3 length equals 16 residues. V lost 1 base to trimming and J lost 4 bases, with 14 bases between them. CDR3 DNA: TGCGCCAGCAGCTTGCGGCAGGGGCTCGCCACCGGGGAGCTGTTTTTT. It specifies CASSLRQGLATGELFF. The full variable domain, its missing parts supplied by reference TRBV5-1 and TRBJ2-2, is KAGVTQTPRYLIKTRGQQVTLSCSPISGHRSVSWYQQTPGQGLQFLFEYFSETQRNKGNFPGRFSGRQFSNSRSEMNVSTLELGDSALYLCASSLRQGLATGELFFGEGSRLTVL.

This clonotype has a count of ten or more. Because this beta chain is a stray read in a library intended to capture alpha chains, its abundance should not be given much weight. V gene TRBV25-1 combines with J gene TRBJ2-6; D perhaps matches TRBD1 (5 bases). This CDR3 contains 15 residues. Trimming cost V 0 bases and J 8 bases, with 11 bases left between them. The germline gives CDR1 MGHDK, CDR2 SYGVNS. The CDR3 here is CASSEYLGDTNVLTF. CDR3 nucleotide sequence: TGTGCCAGCAGTGAATATTTAGGGGATACCAACGTCCTGACTTTC.

This clonotype was seen ten or more times. In a library made to pick up alpha chains, this beta chain is a stray read with a size that means little. The genes are TRBV20-1 and TRBJ1-5; maybe TRBD1 (6 bases). Trimming stripped 6 bases from V and 0 bases from J, with 15 bases between. CDR1 and CDR2 (germline): DFQATT, SNEGSKA (reference sequence). This CDR3 contains 15 residues. The CDR3, as DNA: TGCAGTGCGATAAGGGACACCTATAGCAATCAGCCCCAGCATTTT. Amino acid sequence: CSAIRDTYSNQPQHF.

On this clonotype: This beta chain is a stray read from a library made for alpha chains; its abundance is not meaningful. The J gene is TRBJ1-1, the V gene TRBV24-1, with D hard to call. The V gene's germline CDR1 is KGHDR and CDR2 SFDVKD. The CDR3 contains 14 residues. V was trimmed by 1 base and J by 4 bases, leaving 9 bases between them. The CDR3 DNA reads TGTGCCACCAGTGATTTCGGGCCCCCCACTGAAGCTTTCTTT. Amino acid sequence: CATSDFGPPTEAFF.

This clonotype showed up just a few times. With the library built for alpha chains, this beta chain is off target and its frequency is not meaningful. The rearrangement uses TRBV2 and TRBJ2-4, with 8 bases fitting TRBD2. CDR3 length: 16 amino acids. Looked up from germline, CDR1 is SNHLY and CDR2 is FYNNEI. Unmatched junction bases numbered 5, after V lost 2 bases and J lost 2 bases. The CDR3 region is CASSERTSSSKNIQYF. CDR3 DNA sequence: TGTGCCAGCAGTGAAAGGACTAGCTCTTCCAAAAACATTCAGTACTTC.